These 10 T cell receptor beta chains originate from one sample sequenced in a study of OX40 agonist ivuxolimab in advanced cancers. Libraries were constructed by the immunoSEQ multiplex PCR assay. TCRdb holds this immuneACCESS table with in-frame rearrangements only. Some clones are missing; in checked studies, unresolved V genes explain under half, and the rest has no known cause. This sample lists some 7,000 clones; roughly 80% were detected once. About 73% of the sample is held by the ten biggest clonotypes. The sequenced sample was CD4+ or CD8+ T cells sorted from blood, obtained in a trial of the OX40 agonist ivuxolimab. All receptors come from an adult with an advanced solid tumor such as melanoma, head and neck, liver or kidney cancer.

The chain carries TRBV27 and TRBJ1-2; TRBD1 matches at 8 bases. The CDR3 is 14 amino acids. Germline V gene sequence: CDR1 MNHEY, CDR2 SMNVEV (reference sequence). J was trimmed by 8 bases and V by 4 bases; bases with no gene match: 9. The chain's CDR3 is CASSSDRGFVGYTF. The CDR3 DNA follows: TGTGCCAGCAGTTCCGACAGGGGATTTGTGGGCTACACCTTC.

The sample holds a few counts of this clone. The chain joins TRBV6-5 to TRBJ1-5, with D unresolved. CDR1 and CDR2 from the germline V gene are MNHEY and SVGAGI. The length of the CDR3 is 13 residues. V lost 7 bases and J lost 0, with 7 bases in between. The CDR3: CASTLGSNQPQHF. The CDR3 coding sequence is TGTGCCAGCACCTTAGGTAGCAATCAGCCCCAGCATTTT.

This rearrangement joins TRBV7-9 to TRBJ1-2; D possibly corresponds to TRBD1 (5 bases). This CDR3 contains 13 residues. Trimming removed 0 bases from V and 6 bases from J, with 8 bases in between. Germline values: CDR1 SEHNR, CDR2 FQNEAQ (reference sequence). The CDR3 bases are TGTGCCAGCAGCTTAGCGGGGGGACATGGCTACACCTTC. This sequence encodes CASSLAGGHGYTF. The variable domain in full, completed from reference TRBV7-9 and TRBJ1-2, reads DTGVSQNPRHKITKRGQNVTFRCDPISEHNRLYWYRQTLGQGPEFLTYFQNEAQLEKSRLLSDRFSAERPKGSFSTLEIQRTEQGDSAMYLCASSLAGGHGYTFGSGTRLTVV.

V and J are TRBV11-2 and TRBJ2-2; possibly TRBD1 for D (6 bases). The germline CDR1 and CDR2 sequences are SGHAT and FQNNGV. The CDR3 covers 14 residues. The V end was cut by 5 bases, the J end by 5 bases, with 12 bases between. This CDR3 is CASSPAGDTGELFF. The DNA for the CDR3 is TGTGCCAGCAGCCCCGCAGGGGATACCGGGGAGCTGTTTTTT.

The gene calls are TRBV19 and TRBJ1-6; D gene uncertain. The germline V gene has CDR1 LNHDA and CDR2 SQIVND (reference sequence). The CDR3 contains 13 residues. Trimming took 5 bases from V and 8 from J, leaving 10 bases between them. This CDR3 reads CASSEGVYSPLHF. CDR3 in DNA: TGTGCCAGTAGTGAGGGCGTCTATTCACCCCTCCACTTT.

The chain combines TRBV7-9 with TRBJ2-1, with TRBD2 as a possible D gene (5 bases). Trimming stripped 2 bases from V and 8 bases from J, with 10 bases between. Germline V gene sequence: CDR1 SEHNR, CDR2 FQNEAQ (reference sequence). The CDR3 sequence is 13 residues long. The DNA of the CDR3 is TGTGCCAGCAGCTTAAGGCTAGCCGATGAGCAGTTCTTC. This encodes CASSLRLADEQFF.

The CDR3, as DNA: TGTGCCAGCACCGGACTAGCGGGGGCTAACACCGGGGAGCTGTTTTTT. Translation: CASTGLAGANTGELFF. This chain joins TRBV27 and TRBJ2-2; 13 bases align to TRBD2. Trimming cost V 7 bases and J 2 bases; bases outside gene matches: 4. Germline V gene lookup returns CDR1 MNHEY and CDR2 SMNVEV (reference sequence). This CDR3 spans 16 amino acids.

Only a few counts were recorded for this clone. The chain uses TRBV7-9 and TRBJ1-1; no definite D call. The CDR3 extends over 12 amino acids. The germline V gene encodes CDR1 SEHNR and CDR2 FQNEAQ (reference sequence). Between the trimmed V and J ends, which lost 3 bases and 8 bases, there was a span of 10 bases. In nucleotides, the CDR3 is TGTGCCAGCAGCTTTTCGGGAGACGAAGCTTTCTTT. This codes for CASSFSGDEAFF.

The V gene is TRBV19, the J gene TRBJ1-5; a possible D gene is TRBD1 (5 bases). Germline lookup yields CDR1 LNHDA and CDR2 SQIVND (reference sequence). V was cut by 7 bases and J by 5 bases, with 12 bases left in between. The CDR3 runs to 13 residues. The DNA for the CDR3 is TGTGCCAGTACCGGCAGGGTTGATCAGCCCCAGCATTTT. This codes for CASTGRVDQPQHF.

This chain joins TRBV14 and TRBJ1-6; D may be TRBD1 (6 bases). Germline CDR1 and CDR2: SGHDN and FVKESK. Trimming removed 3 bases from V and 0 bases from J, with 9 bases in between. The CDR3 is 16 residues long. The CDR3 DNA reads as TGTGCCAGCAGCCACAGGGGTCACTCCTATAATTCACCCCTCCACTTT. It is translated as CASSHRGHSYNSPLHF.